Below are 29 T cell receptor beta chains sequenced from a single sample in a study of cytomegalovirus exposure and HLA in healthy donors. PCR involved 60 Vbeta and 13 Jbeta primers. Sequenced by immunoSEQ multiplex PCR; TCRdb stores in-frame clones only, minus some. The repertoire holds about 190,000 clones, with roughly 81% as singletons. Material for sequencing was PBMCs. These TCRs come from a woman aged 25-40 years in good health and CMV-seropositive.

The rearrangement joins TRBV9 to TRBJ2-3, with D perhaps matching TRBD1 (6 bases). The CDR3 extends over 16 amino acids. The ends were cut back, 0 bases at V and 1 base at J, with 12 bases in the middle. CDR1 is SGDLS and CDR2 is YYNGEE in the germline V gene. CDR3: CASSVGGQGGTDTQYF. CDR3 sequence (DNA): TGTGCCAGCAGCGTAGGGGGGCAGGGTGGCACAGATACGCAGTATTTT.

The chain employs TRBV28 and TRBJ1-5; D is possibly TRBD1 (6 bases). V was pared by 6 bases and J by 6 bases, with 15 bases between. The CDR3 totals 14 residues. Germline V gene data show CDR1 as MDHEN and CDR2 as SYDVKM. The CDR3 here is CASSDAGAVQPQHF. The DNA for the CDR3 is TGTGCCAGCAGCGACGCAGGGGCGGTTCAGCCCCAGCATTTT.

This clone turned up a few times. The chain employs TRBV10-3 and TRBJ2-7, with D possibly TRBD2 on 7 matching bases. Germline loops: CDR1 ENHRY, CDR2 SYGVKD. This CDR3 is 16 amino acids long. The V gene lost 0 bases and the J gene lost 3 bases, with 15 bases spanning the gap. In DNA form, the CDR3 reads TGTGCCATCAGTGAGTCAATAGGGGGGGAAATCTACGAGCAGTACTTC. Its protein is CAISESIGGEIYEQYF.

The rearrangement links TRBV7-2 to TRBJ2-2, with a weak D call TRBD2 (5 bases). V was shortened by 2 bases and J by 9 bases, with 16 bases between the two germline ends. The CDR3 is made up of 15 amino acids. From germline, CDR1 is SGHTA and CDR2 FQGNSA. The CDR3 reads CASSLSSVNRRELFF. In DNA, the CDR3 is TGTGCCAGCAGCTTAAGTAGCGTAAACCGGAGGGAGCTGTTTTTT. Variable domain in full (rest from reference TRBV7-2 and TRBJ2-2): GAGVSQSPSNKVTEKGKDVELRCDPISGHTALYWYRQSLGQGLEFLIYFQGNSAPDKSGLPSDRFSAERTGGSVSTLTIQRTQQEDSAVYLCASSLSSVNRRELFFGEGSRLTVL.

This chain uses TRBV28 with TRBJ1-5, with D unclear. The germline gives CDR1 MDHEN, CDR2 SYDVKM. V gave up 2 bases and J gave up 5 bases, with 13 bases separating them. The CDR3 runs to 15 residues. The DNA for the CDR3 is TGTGCCAGCAGTTTACCGGGCCGGGGATATCAGCCCCAGCATTTT. Its protein product is CASSLPGRGYQPQHF.

The chain is built from TRBV6-1 and TRBJ2-5, with 8 bases aligning to TRBD1. There are 16 residues in the CDR3. V trimming: 3 bases; J trimming: 5 bases; junction bases outside the gene matches: 11. CDR1 is MNHNS, CDR2 SASEGT, per germline. The CDR3 bases are TGTGCCAGCAGTGAGAGTTCGACAGGGGCTCTGGAGACCCAGTACTTC. The encoded protein is CASSESSTGALETQYF.

The chain employs TRBV9 and TRBJ2-3; 9 nucleotides align to TRBD2. V was clipped by 0 bases and J by 0 bases; unmatched bases: 14. Germline-derived CDR1 and CDR2 are SGDLS and YYNGEE. CDR3 length: 20 amino acids. CDR3 DNA sequence: TGTGCCAGCAGCGTAGGGGGAGCTAGCGGGACTAAGATCAGCACAGATACGCAGTATTTT. Protein: CASSVGGASGTKISTDTQYF.

This clone appeared a few times. The rearrangement uses TRBV30 and TRBJ1-2; 9 bases agree with TRBD1. Trimming at V came to 4 bases and at J to 4 bases, leaving 7 bases not matched to a gene. CDR3 size: 14 residues. Germline lookup yields CDR1 GTSNPN and CDR2 SVGIG (reference sequence). The CDR3 nucleotides read TGTGCCTGGAACCGGGACAGGGCTATCTATGGCTACACCTTC. Translating gives CAWNRDRAIYGYTF.

The V gene is TRBV28, the J gene TRBJ1-5, with a weak D call TRBD1 (5 bases). The CDR3 extends over 14 amino acids. Trimming removed 5 bases at V and 5 bases at J, with 13 bases between. Germline-derived CDR1 and CDR2 are MDHEN and SYDVKM. This chain's CDR3 is CASSPDRYYQPQHF. The CDR3 DNA reads as TGTGCCAGCAGTCCTGACAGATACTATCAGCCCCAGCATTTT.

This sequence joins TRBV13 and TRBJ1-1; a possible D gene is TRBD1 (6 bases). CDR3 size: 13 residues. With 6 bases removed from V and 5 bases from J, the gap between germline ends came to 13 bases. Germline V CDR1 and CDR2: PRHDT, FYEKMQ (reference sequence). For the CDR3, the DNA is TGTGCCAGCAGTCGACAGGCAAATACTGAAGCTTTCTTT. This codes for CASSRQANTEAFF.

CDR3 region: CASRLAVNEQFF. The DNA for the CDR3 is TGTGCCAGTAGACTAGCCGTCAATGAGCAGTTCTTC. The chain combines TRBV2 with TRBJ2-1, with TRBD2 identical over 7 bases. The germline CDR1 and CDR2 sequences are SNHLY and FYNNEI. With V trimmed by 9 bases and J by 6 bases, 5 bases remained unmatched. This CDR3 region has 12 residues.

This clone has just a few counts. This chain uses TRBV11-2 with TRBJ2-3; perhaps TRBD1 as D (5 bases). CDR3 length: 15 residues. Trimming removed 5 bases at V and 3 bases at J, with 15 bases between. CDR1 and CDR2 (germline): SGHAT, FQNNGV. Here the CDR3 reads CASSPVGRETDTQYF. The DNA for the CDR3 is TGTGCCAGCAGCCCAGTGGGCAGGGAAACAGATACGCAGTATTTT.

The CDR3 region has the DNA TGCGCCAGCAGCGTACAGGGACAGGGGAGCGAGGGCTACACCTTC. Translated: CASSVQGQGSEGYTF. This chain links TRBV5-1 with TRBJ1-2; 10 bases agree with TRBD1. The CDR3 runs to 15 residues. The V gene end was trimmed by 4 bases and the J gene end by 8 bases; junction bases not matched to a gene: 11. Germline CDR1 and CDR2: SGHRS and YFSETQ. The entire variable domain, with the rest obtained from reference TRBV5-1 and TRBJ1-2, is as follows: KAGVTQTPRYLIKTRGQQVTLSCSPISGHRSVSWYQQTPGQGLQFLFEYFSETQRNKGNFPGRFSGRQFSNSRSEMNVSTLELGDSALYLCASSVQGQGSEGYTFGSGTRLTVV.

V and J are TRBV15 and TRBJ2-2, with no clear D. V lost 1 base and J 4 bases, leaving 13 bases between the germline ends. The CDR3 is 16 residues long. The germline gives CDR1 LNHNV, CDR2 YYDKDF (reference sequence). Here the CDR3 reads CATSRVYSAGTGELFF. Written as DNA, the CDR3 is TGTGCCACCAGCAGAGTTTACAGTGCAGGCACCGGGGAGCTGTTTTTT.

The chain recombines TRBV4-2 with TRBJ2-1, with TRBD2 matching 7 bases. Germline lookup yields CDR1 LGHNA and CDR2 YNFKEQ. V lost 1 base to trimming and J lost 3 bases; unmatched junction nucleotides: 3. The CDR3 runs 15 residues. The CDR3: CASSQGDYLYNEQFF. The DNA for the CDR3 is TGTGCCAGCAGCCAAGGGGACTATCTCTACAATGAGCAGTTCTTC.

This chain joins TRBV4-2 and TRBJ1-5, with a tentative D call TRBD1 (6 bases). Trimming removed 3 bases from V and 4 bases from J, with 16 bases in between. The CDR3 contains 16 residues. Germline loops: CDR1 LGHNA, CDR2 YNFKEQ. The CDR3 sequence: CASSQEKGQRNQPQHF. As DNA, the CDR3 is TGTGCCAGCAGCCAGGAAAAGGGACAACGGAATCAGCCCCAGCATTTT.

This chain links TRBV7-3 with TRBJ1-1, with D possibly matching TRBD1 (6 bases). Germline loops: CDR1 SGHTA, CDR2 FQGTGA. This CDR3 has 13 residues. Deletions cut 4 bases from V and 6 bases from J, with 12 bases between. CDR3 protein: CASSSQGESEAFF. As DNA, the CDR3 is TGTGCCAGCAGCTCACAGGGTGAATCTGAAGCTTTCTTT.

The chain couples TRBV5-1 to TRBJ2-7; D is perhaps TRBD1 (6 bases). CDR1 SGHRS and CDR2 YFSETQ come from the germline V gene. The CDR3 runs to 14 residues. V was trimmed by 0 bases and J by 6 bases, leaving 13 bases between them. The CDR3 protein is CASSLAYREPEQYF. In DNA, the CDR3 is TGCGCCAGCAGCTTGGCCTACAGGGAGCCCGAGCAGTACTTC.

The chain combines TRBV19 with TRBJ1-1; D possibly corresponds to TRBD1 (6 bases). Trimming removed 6 bases at V and 7 bases at J, with 21 bases between. The germline CDR1 and CDR2 sequences are LNHDA and SQIVND (reference sequence). The CDR3 covers 15 residues. CDR3 coding DNA: TGTGCCAGTAGGTTACAGGGACAACCACTTCTTGAAGCTTTCTTT. Amino acids: CASRLQGQPLLEAFF.

CDR3 loop: CASSLAAVGGHEQFF. CDR3 DNA: TGTGCCAGCAGCTTAGCAGCAGTGGGGGGGCATGAGCAGTTCTTC. The chain employs TRBV7-9 and TRBJ2-1; D might be TRBD2 (7 bases). The CDR3 covers 15 residues. The V and J ends lost 0 bases and 8 bases respectively, with 14 bases between them. Germline V gene lookup returns CDR1 SEHNR and CDR2 FQNEAQ (reference sequence).

This clone has a single count. This chain uses TRBV19 with TRBJ1-2; D unclear. Germline CDR1 and CDR2: LNHDA and SQIVND (reference sequence). This CDR3 region has 13 residues. Trimming removed 4 bases from V and 4 bases from J, with 10 bases in between. As DNA, the CDR3 is TGTGCCAGTAGTAGGGGAGTGGGCTATGGCTACACCTTC. Protein sequence: CASSRGVGYGYTF. Together with reference TRBV19 and TRBJ1-2, the CDR3 gives the full variable domain: DGGITQSPKYLFRKEGQNVTLSCEQNLNHDAMYWYRQDPGQGLRLIYYSQIVNDFQKGDIAEGYSVSREKKESFPLTVTSAQKNPTAFYLCASSRGVGYGYTFGSGTRLTVV.

The V gene is TRBV7-8, the J gene TRBJ1-2; perhaps TRBD1 as D (5 bases). This CDR3 is 15 amino acids long. Germline lookup yields CDR1 SGHVS and CDR2 FQNEAQ. The V gene lost 5 bases and the J gene lost 4 bases, with 17 bases spanning the gap. The CDR3 DNA reads TGTGCCAGCAGCGTAGAAGGGGCGAGAAGCTATGGCTACACCTTC. This encodes CASSVEGARSYGYTF.

The gene calls are TRBV7-3 and TRBJ2-1; 8 bases line up with TRBD2. The CDR3 loop spans 16 amino acids. The germline CDR1 and CDR2 sequences are SGHTA and FQGTGA. The junction had 7 bases not matched to a gene; V was cut back by 1 base and J by 5 bases. CDR3 nucleotide sequence: TGTGCCAGCAGCTTAAGCGGGGGGCTCCCGAACAATGAGCAGTTCTTC. This encodes CASSLSGGLPNNEQFF. The entire variable domain, with the rest obtained from reference TRBV7-3 and TRBJ2-1, is as follows: GAGVSQTPSNKVTEKGKYVELRCDPISGHTALYWYRQSLGQGPEFLIYFQGTGAADDSGLPNDRFFAVRPEGSVSTLKIQRTERGDSAVYLCASSLSGGLPNNEQFFGPGTRLTVL.

The chain has TRBV21-1 and TRBJ2-1; the table's D call of TRBD2 was not tested on the DNA. TRBV21-1 corresponds to a pseudogene. The CDR3 is 15 amino acids. The CDR3 nucleotides are TGTGCCAGCAGTCCTTTTCGGGGTATGTACAATGAGCAGTTCTTC. The encoded protein is CASSPFRGMYNEQFF.

The chain is built from TRBV27 and TRBJ2-6; D is unresolved. CDR1 is MNHEY, CDR2 SMNVEV, per germline (reference sequence). V dropped 5 bases and J dropped 2 bases, with 7 bases sitting between them. The CDR3 runs to 14 residues. The CDR3 sequence: CASSAKAGANVLTF. CDR3 in DNA: TGTGCCAGCAGTGCTAAAGCTGGGGCCAACGTCCTGACTTTC.

This chain joins TRBV28 and TRBJ1-1, with D unclear. Germline lookup yields CDR1 MDHEN and CDR2 SYDVKM. Trimming shortened V by 7 bases and J by 0 bases, and 9 bases separated the two germline ends. The CDR3 length is 13 residues. The CDR3 bases are TGTGCCAGCAACGGACTGATGAACACTGAAGCTTTCTTT. It yields the protein CASNGLMNTEAFF.

The chain links TRBV7-2 to TRBJ2-1; 10 bases map to TRBD2. This CDR3 contains 16 residues. Germline V gives CDR1 SGHTA, CDR2 FQGNSA. J gave up 3 bases and V 4 bases, and 6 bases lay outside the gene matches. The CDR3 loop is CASSYLAGGHYNEQFF. The CDR3 nucleotides read TGTGCCAGCAGCTATTTAGCGGGAGGACACTACAATGAGCAGTTCTTC.

CDR3 DNA: TGTGCCAGCGGGGCGGGAACTGGAAACACCATATATTTT. The encoded protein is CASGAGTGNTIYF. V is TRBV6-6 and J is TRBJ1-3; D may be TRBD1 (5 bases). From germline, CDR1 is MNHNY and CDR2 SVGAGI (reference sequence). This CDR3 contains 13 residues. Trimming removed 8 bases from V and 2 bases from J, with 10 bases in between.

The chain employs TRBV9 and TRBJ2-3; possibly TRBD2 for D (6 bases). The CDR3 runs 16 residues. V was pared by 0 bases and J by 2 bases, with 13 bases between. From germline, CDR1 is SGDLS and CDR2 YYNGEE. CDR3 loop: CASSVAGRGPTDTQYF. DNA of the CDR3: TGTGCCAGCAGCGTAGCGGGGCGGGGACCCACAGATACGCAGTATTTT.